The rows below give T cell receptor beta chains drawn from one sample of a study of pediatric ulcerative colitis. Assay used: immunoSEQ multiplex PCR; TCRdb lists only in-frame clones, some missing. The repertoire holds over 45,000 clones, around 76% seen once, with about 4% in the top ten. The sample comprised gut tissue. These receptors were obtained from a girl under 18 with moderate ulcerative colitis. The CDR3 runs from the conserved cysteine through the conserved F or W. D genes are given only for firm matches. Clone size is stated in some rows and not others, as once, few, many or a class when expanded.

abundance	d_gene	v_gene	j_gene	CDR3aa	CDR3nt
once	TRBD1	TRBV5-4	TRBJ2-1	CASSHRDRPNEQFF	TGTGCCAGCAGTCACCGGGACAGGCCCAATGAGCAGTTCTTC
few	TRBD1	TRBV5-4	TRBJ1-2	CASSLKGAQYGYTF	TGTGCCAGCAGCTTGAAGGGGGCGCAATATGGCTACACCTTC
-	-	TRBV2	TRBJ2-7	CASSEQAGPLYEQYF	TGTGCCAGCAGTGAACAGGCGGGCCCCCTCTACGAGCAGTACTTC
-	-	TRBV7-9	TRBJ1-2	CASSLVSGDYGYTF	TGTGCCAGCAGCTTAGTGTCGGGAGATTATGGCTACACCTTC
-	-	TRBV7-8	TRBJ1-1	CASSLDRNTEAFF	TGTGCCAGCAGCTTAGACAGGAACACTGAAGCTTTCTTT
-	-	TRBV19	TRBJ1-3	CASSIASGLSSKRNTIYF	TGTGCCAGTAGTATCGCTTCGGGACTCTCGTCGAAAAGAAACACCATATATTTT
-	TRBD2	TRBV4-2	TRBJ2-3	CASSQDTSEGSTDTQYF	TGTGCCAGCAGCCAAGATACTAGCGAGGGGAGCACAGATACGCAGTATTTT
-	-	TRBV7-9	TRBJ2-7	CASSLVGVSGYEQYF	TGTGCCAGCAGCTTAGTAGGGGTGTCTGGCTACGAGCAGTACTTC
-	-	TRBV9	TRBJ2-3	CASSVGGWLTDTQYF	TGTGCCAGCAGCGTAGGTGGGTGGTTGACAGATACGCAGTATTTT
-	-	TRBV21-1	TRBJ2-7	CASSKDPLYRETTYEQYF	TGTGCCAGCAGCAAAGACCCCCTTTACAGAGAGACAACCTACGAGCAGTACTTC
few	TRBD1	TRBV2	TRBJ2-1	CASRAGTGNYNEQFF	TGTGCCAGCAGAGCCGGGACAGGGAACTACAATGAGCAGTTCTTC
few	-	TRBV11-2	TRBJ2-1	CASSLEGPNNEQFF	TGTGCCAGCAGCTTAGAGGGGCCTAACAATGAGCAGTTCTTC
-	TRBD1	TRBV4-2	TRBJ1-2	CASSQDQAGGFYYGYTF	TGTGCCAGCAGCCAAGATCAGGCAGGGGGCTTTTACTATGGCTACACCTTC
-	-	TRBV4-1	TRBJ2-5	CASSQVGRIWETQYF	TGCGCCAGCAGCCAAGTAGGGCGTATATGGGAGACCCAGTACTTC
-	TRBD1	TRBV30	TRBJ1-1	CAWSVPGQGRGAFF	TGTGCCTGGAGTGTCCCGGGACAGGGGAGAGGAGCTTTCTTT
few	-	TRBV18	TRBJ1-5	CASSPLGAERPQHF	TGTGCCAGCTCACCATTGGGGGCGGAACGGCCCCAGCATTTT
-	-	TRBV25-1	TRBJ2-1	CASSELLKYQGNEQFF	TGTGCCAGCAGTGAACTATTGAAGTATCAGGGCAATGAGCAGTTCTTC
-	-	TRBV7-9	TRBJ2-5	CASSSDQETQYF	TGTGCCAGCAGCAGCGACCAAGAGACCCAGTACTTC
-	-	TRBV5-1	TRBJ2-2	CASSAQLNTGELFF	TGCGCCAGCAGCGCGCAGTTGAACACCGGGGAGCTGTTTTTT
-	TRBD1	TRBV7-8	TRBJ1-5	CASSLDRTSNQPQHF	TGTGCCAGCAGCTTGGACAGGACTAGCAATCAGCCCCAGCATTTT
-	TRBD2	TRBV18	TRBJ2-1	CASSPLDSSGNEQFF	TGTGCCAGCTCACCACTCGATAGTAGCGGGAACGAGCAGTTCTTC
-	TRBD2	TRBV19	TRBJ2-2	CASTGGPGGELFF	TGTGCCAGCACGGGAGGGCCAGGCGGGGAGCTGTTTTTT
-	-	TRBV29-1	TRBJ1-3	CSVSGGYSGNTIYF	TGCAGCGTCTCCGGAGGCTATTCTGGAAACACCATATATTTT
few	-	TRBV6-1	TRBJ1-6	CASSEALPSPLHF	TGTGCCAGCAGTGAAGCGCTTCCATCACCCCTCCACTTT
once	-	TRBV29-1	TRBJ1-2	CSVTHGNYGYTF	TGCAGCGTTACTCATGGAAACTATGGCTACACCTTC
-	-	TRBV6-5	TRBJ2-7	CASSYSRHYEQYF	TGTGCCAGCAGTTACTCACGCCACTACGAGCAGTACTTC
few	-	TRBV5-1	TRBJ2-1	CASFLGGAAAYNEQFF	TGCGCCAGCTTCCTGGGGGGAGCCGCGGCCTACAATGAGCAGTTCTTC
few	-	TRBV7-3	TRBJ1-6	CASSLMDTSPLHF	TGTGCCAGCAGCTTAATGGACACTTCACCCCTCCACTTT
-	-	TRBV5-4	TRBJ2-1	CASSPASVGYNEQFF	TGTGCCAGCAGCCCCGCGAGCGTAGGGTATAATGAGCAGTTCTTC
-	-	TRBV19	TRBJ2-2	CASRQGNTGELFF	TGTGCCAGTAGGCAGGGGAACACCGGGGAGCTGTTTTTT
-	TRBD1	TRBV5-1	TRBJ1-6	CASSPGTGQIRSPLHF	TGCGCCAGCAGTCCCGGGACAGGGCAAATCAGATCACCCCTCCACTTT
-	TRBD1	TRBV7-8	TRBJ2-5	CASSSGTGYQETQYF	TGTGCCAGCAGCTCCGGGACAGGTTACCAAGAGACCCAGTACTTC
-	-	TRBV9	TRBJ1-5	CASSVGWRQPQHF	TGTGCCAGCAGCGTTGGGTGGCGCCAGCCCCAGCATTTT
few	-	TRBV18	TRBJ1-6	CASSPDPGPTNSPLHF	TGTGCCAGCTCACCGGACCCGGGACCAACTAATTCACCCCTCCACTTT
-	-	TRBV10-1	TRBJ2-2	CASSVGPATGELFF	TGCGCCAGCAGTGTCGGACCCGCCACCGGGGAGCTGTTTTTT
-	TRBD1	TRBV28	TRBJ2-7	CASRDRVYEQYF	TGTGCCAGCAGGGACAGGGTCTACGAGCAGTACTTC
-	TRBD2	TRBV7-8	TRBJ2-1	CASSLGGAGLAGWGRAEQFF	TGTGCCAGCAGCTTAGGCGGGGCGGGACTAGCGGGATGGGGGCGCGCTGAGCAGTTCTTC
-	TRBD1	TRBV2	TRBJ1-6	CASSETGGRRNSPLHF	TGTGCCAGCAGTGAGACAGGGGGTAGGCGTAATTCACCCCTCCACTTT
-	-	TRBV11-2	TRBJ1-5	CASSLGRSNQPQHF	TGTGCCAGCAGCTTAGGCAGGAGCAATCAGCCCCAGCATTTT
-	TRBD1	TRBV6-6	TRBJ2-2	CATSGTGVDNTGELFF	TGTGCCACCTCCGGGACAGGGGTCGATAACACCGGGGAGCTGTTTTTT